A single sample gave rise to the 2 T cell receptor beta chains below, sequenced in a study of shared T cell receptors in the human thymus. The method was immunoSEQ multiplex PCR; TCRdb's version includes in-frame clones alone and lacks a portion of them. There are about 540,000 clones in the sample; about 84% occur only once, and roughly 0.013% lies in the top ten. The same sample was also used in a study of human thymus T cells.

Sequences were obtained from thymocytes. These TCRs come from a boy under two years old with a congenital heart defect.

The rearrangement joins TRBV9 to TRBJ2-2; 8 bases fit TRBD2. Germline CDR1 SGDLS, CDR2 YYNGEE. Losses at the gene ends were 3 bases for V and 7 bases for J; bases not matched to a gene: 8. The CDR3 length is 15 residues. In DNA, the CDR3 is TGTGCCAGCAGCGCACCGGGACTAGTAGGCGGGGAGCTGTTTTTT. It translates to CASSAPGLVGGELFF.

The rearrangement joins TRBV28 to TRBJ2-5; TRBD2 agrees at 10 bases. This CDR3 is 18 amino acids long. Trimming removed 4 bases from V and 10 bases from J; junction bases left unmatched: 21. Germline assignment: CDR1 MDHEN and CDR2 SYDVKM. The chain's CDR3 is CASSYLGRTSGSPGSQYF. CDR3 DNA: TGTGCCAGCAGTTACCTCGGAAGGACTAGCGGATCCCCGGGGAGCCAGTACTTC.